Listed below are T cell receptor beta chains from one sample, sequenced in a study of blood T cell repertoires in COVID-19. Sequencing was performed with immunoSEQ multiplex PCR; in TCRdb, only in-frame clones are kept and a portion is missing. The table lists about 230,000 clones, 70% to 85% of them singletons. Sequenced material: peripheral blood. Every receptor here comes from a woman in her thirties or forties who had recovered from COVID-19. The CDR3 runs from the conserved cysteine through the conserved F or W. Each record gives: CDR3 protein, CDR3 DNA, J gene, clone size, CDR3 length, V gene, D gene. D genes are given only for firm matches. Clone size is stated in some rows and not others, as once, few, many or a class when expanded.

cdr3_aa: CAWSVNPAYEQYF
cdr3_nt: TGTGCCTGGAGTGTAAACCCAGCCTACGAGCAGTACTTC
j_call: TRBJ2-7
clone_size: -
cdr3_length: 13
v_call: TRBV30
d_call: -

cdr3_aa: CASSLAEFQPQHF
cdr3_nt: TGTGCCAGCAGTTTAGCGGAGTTTCAGCCCCAGCATTTT
j_call: TRBJ1-5
clone_size: -
cdr3_length: 13
v_call: TRBV12-3/TRBV12-4
d_call: -

cdr3_aa: CASSEQSGSFTYEQYF
cdr3_nt: TGTGCCAGCAGTGAACAATCGGGGTCCTTCACCTACGAGCAGTACTTC
j_call: TRBJ2-7
clone_size: -
cdr3_length: 16
v_call: TRBV2
d_call: -

cdr3_aa: CASRIGFAQGAFF
cdr3_nt: TGTGCCAGCAGAATAGGGTTTGCCCAGGGGGCTTTCTTT
j_call: TRBJ1-1
clone_size: -
cdr3_length: 13
v_call: TRBV6-5
d_call: -

cdr3_aa: CASSDRSGGASETQYF
cdr3_nt: TGTGCCAGCAGCGACAGGAGCGGGGGGGCGTCAGAGACCCAGTACTTC
j_call: TRBJ2-5
clone_size: -
cdr3_length: 16
v_call: TRBV11-3
d_call: TRBD2

cdr3_aa: CASSQGLAYNEQFF
cdr3_nt: TGTGCCAGCAGCCAAGGACTAGCTTACAATGAGCAGTTCTTC
j_call: TRBJ2-1
clone_size: -
cdr3_length: 14
v_call: TRBV11-3
d_call: TRBD2

cdr3_aa: CASSANGGAGQPQHF
cdr3_nt: TGTGCCAGCTCAGCGAACGGGGGGGCCGGCCAGCCCCAGCATTTT
j_call: TRBJ1-5
clone_size: -
cdr3_length: 15
v_call: TRBV18
d_call: -

cdr3_aa: CASSFSGAGTEAFF
cdr3_nt: TGCGCCAGCAGCTTCTCAGGGGCAGGGACTGAAGCTTTCTTT
j_call: TRBJ1-1
clone_size: -
cdr3_length: 14
v_call: TRBV5-1
d_call: -

cdr3_aa: CASSTQGGWAFF
cdr3_nt: TGTGCCAGCAGTACCCAGGGGGGCTGGGCTTTCTTT
j_call: TRBJ1-1
clone_size: few
cdr3_length: 12
v_call: TRBV6-5
d_call: TRBD1

cdr3_aa: CATSRDTGTGEHRETQYF
cdr3_nt: TGTGCCACCAGCAGAGATACCGGGACAGGAGAGCACAGGGAGACCCAGTACTTC
j_call: TRBJ2-5
clone_size: -
cdr3_length: 18
v_call: TRBV15
d_call: TRBD1

cdr3_aa: CASSIRTYSNQPQHF
cdr3_nt: TGTGCCAGTAGTATACGAACATATAGCAATCAGCCCCAGCATTTT
j_call: TRBJ1-5
clone_size: -
cdr3_length: 15
v_call: TRBV19
d_call: -

cdr3_aa: CASSLGGGETQYF
cdr3_nt: TGTGCCAGCAGCTTGGGGGGGGGAGAGACCCAGTACTTC
j_call: TRBJ2-5
clone_size: -
cdr3_length: 13
v_call: TRBV5-4
d_call: TRBD2

cdr3_aa: CASSGGGVAGGYEQYF
cdr3_nt: TGCGCCAGCAGCGGTGGCGGGGTAGCGGGGGGTTACGAGCAGTACTTC
j_call: TRBJ2-7
clone_size: -
cdr3_length: 16
v_call: TRBV5-1
d_call: TRBD2

cdr3_aa: CASSSPGTGGGYGYTF
cdr3_nt: TGTGCCAGCAGCTCCCCCGGGACAGGGGGAGGCTATGGCTACACCTTC
j_call: TRBJ1-2
clone_size: few
cdr3_length: 16
v_call: TRBV7-9
d_call: TRBD1

cdr3_aa: CASSLRQGTGARSGANVLTF
cdr3_nt: TGCGCCAGCAGCTTGAGACAGGGGACGGGGGCCCGCTCTGGGGCCAACGTCCTGACTTTC
j_call: TRBJ2-6
clone_size: -
cdr3_length: 20
v_call: TRBV5-1
d_call: TRBD1

cdr3_aa: CASSYGGAGVRTQYF
cdr3_nt: TGTGCCAGCAGTTACGGGGGGGCCGGTGTGAGGACCCAGTACTTC
j_call: TRBJ2-5
clone_size: -
cdr3_length: 15
v_call: TRBV6-5
d_call: -

cdr3_aa: CASSSLGGANEKLFF
cdr3_nt: TGTGCCAGCAGCTCCCTCGGGGGAGCTAATGAAAAACTGTTTTTT
j_call: TRBJ1-4
clone_size: -
cdr3_length: 15
v_call: TRBV7-6
d_call: -

cdr3_aa: CASSFATSIGYTF
cdr3_nt: TGTGCCAGCAGTTTCGCTACGTCAATCGGCTACACCTTC
j_call: TRBJ1-2
clone_size: -
cdr3_length: 13
v_call: TRBV12-3/TRBV12-4
d_call: -

cdr3_aa: CASSLGTANNEQFF
cdr3_nt: TGTGCCAGCAGCTTAGGGACAGCGAACAATGAGCAGTTCTTC
j_call: TRBJ2-1
clone_size: -
cdr3_length: 14
v_call: TRBV7-3
d_call: TRBD1

cdr3_aa: CASSPQGLLAEPQETQYF
cdr3_nt: TGTGCCAGCAGCCCCCAAGGGTTGCTAGCCGAACCACAAGAGACCCAGTACTTC
j_call: TRBJ2-5
clone_size: -
cdr3_length: 18
v_call: TRBV7-2
d_call: -

cdr3_aa: CASSSGTGALAQPQHF
cdr3_nt: TGTGCCAGCAGCTCCGGGACAGGGGCGTTAGCGCAGCCCCAGCATTTT
j_call: TRBJ1-5
clone_size: -
cdr3_length: 16
v_call: TRBV11-2
d_call: TRBD1

cdr3_aa: CASSSANRVQETQYF
cdr3_nt: TGTGCCAGCAGCTCCGCGAACAGGGTACAAGAGACCCAGTACTTC
j_call: TRBJ2-5
clone_size: -
cdr3_length: 15
v_call: TRBV5-4
d_call: -

cdr3_aa: CASSLDRRSRAFF
cdr3_nt: TGTGCCAGCAGCCTCGACAGAAGATCCAGAGCTTTCTTT
j_call: TRBJ1-1
clone_size: once
cdr3_length: 13
v_call: TRBV3-1/TRBV3-2
d_call: -

cdr3_aa: CASSQGVGDRRTTEAFF
cdr3_nt: TGTGCCAGCAGCCAAGGGGTCGGGGACAGGAGGACCACTGAAGCTTTCTTT
j_call: TRBJ1-1
clone_size: few
cdr3_length: 17
v_call: TRBV3-1/TRBV3-2
d_call: TRBD1

cdr3_aa: CASSFSPIDTQYF
cdr3_nt: TGTGCCAGCAGCTTTTCCCCTATCGATACGCAGTATTTT
j_call: TRBJ2-3
clone_size: -
cdr3_length: 13
v_call: TRBV7-2
d_call: -

cdr3_aa: CASTVSGGNTDTQYF
cdr3_nt: TGTGCCAGCACCGTTAGCGGGGGGAACACAGATACGCAGTATTTT
j_call: TRBJ2-3
clone_size: -
cdr3_length: 15
v_call: TRBV28
d_call: TRBD2

cdr3_aa: CASSLLQSSYEQYF
cdr3_nt: TGTGCCAGCTCACTGCTACAGAGCTCCTACGAGCAGTACTTC
j_call: TRBJ2-7
clone_size: -
cdr3_length: 14
v_call: TRBV18
d_call: -

cdr3_aa: CSASNQGVAEAFF
cdr3_nt: TGCAGTGCTAGTAACCAGGGGGTGGCTGAAGCTTTCTTT
j_call: TRBJ1-1
clone_size: -
cdr3_length: 13
v_call: TRBV20-1
d_call: TRBD1

cdr3_aa: CASSLTTGGSPLHF
cdr3_nt: TGTGCCAGCAGTTTAACGACAGGGGGCTCACCCCTCCACTTT
j_call: TRBJ1-6
clone_size: -
cdr3_length: 14
v_call: TRBV28
d_call: TRBD1

cdr3_aa: CAISESTGKRPWIEAFF
cdr3_nt: TGTGCCATCAGTGAGTCAACTGGCAAGCGCCCGTGGATTGAAGCTTTCTTT
j_call: TRBJ1-1
clone_size: -
cdr3_length: 17
v_call: TRBV10-3
d_call: -

cdr3_aa: CASSQPWTGDESSYEQYF
cdr3_nt: TGCGCCAGCAGTCAACCATGGACAGGGGACGAAAGCTCCTACGAGCAGTACTTC
j_call: TRBJ2-7
clone_size: -
cdr3_length: 18
v_call: TRBV23-1
d_call: TRBD1

cdr3_aa: CASSPPGLPSGANVLTF
cdr3_nt: TGTGCCAGCAGCCCACCGGGACTGCCGTCTGGGGCCAACGTCCTGACTTTC
j_call: TRBJ2-6
clone_size: -
cdr3_length: 17
v_call: TRBV5-4
d_call: -

cdr3_aa: CSVEEGPNSPLHF
cdr3_nt: TGCAGCGTTGAAGAGGGGCCTAATTCACCCCTCCACTTT
j_call: TRBJ1-6
clone_size: -
cdr3_length: 13
v_call: TRBV29-1
d_call: -

cdr3_aa: CASSVGTGLEQYF
cdr3_nt: TGTGCCAGCAGCGTGGGTACCGGACTCGAGCAGTACTTC
j_call: TRBJ2-7
clone_size: -
cdr3_length: 13
v_call: TRBV3-1/TRBV3-2
d_call: -

cdr3_aa: CASSQAPGETQYF
cdr3_nt: TGTGCCAGCAGCCAAGCCCCCGGGGAGACCCAGTACTTC
j_call: TRBJ2-5
clone_size: -
cdr3_length: 13
v_call: TRBV14
d_call: -

cdr3_aa: CASSQDVAGRTEAFF
cdr3_nt: TGTGCCAGCAGCCAAGATGTGGCAGGGCGCACTGAAGCTTTCTTT
j_call: TRBJ1-1
clone_size: -
cdr3_length: 15
v_call: TRBV3-1/TRBV3-2
d_call: -

cdr3_aa: CATSDSVRGEQYF
cdr3_nt: TGTGCCACCAGTGACTCGGTCAGGGGCGAGCAGTATTTT
j_call: TRBJ2-3
clone_size: -
cdr3_length: 13
v_call: TRBV24-1
d_call: -

cdr3_aa: CASSALGQDYSPLHF
cdr3_nt: TGTGCCAGCAGCGCCCTGGGACAGGATTATTCACCCCTCCACTTT
j_call: TRBJ1-6
clone_size: -
cdr3_length: 15
v_call: TRBV5-6
d_call: TRBD1

cdr3_aa: CATHLSSYNSPLHF
cdr3_nt: TGTGCCACGCACCTCAGCTCCTATAATTCACCCCTCCACTTT
j_call: TRBJ1-6
clone_size: -
cdr3_length: 14
v_call: TRBV6-5
d_call: -

cdr3_aa: CASSQDTVYSNQPQHF
cdr3_nt: TGCGCCAGCAGCCAAGATACGGTGTATAGCAATCAGCCCCAGCATTTT
j_call: TRBJ1-5
clone_size: -
cdr3_length: 16
v_call: TRBV4-1
d_call: -

cdr3_aa: CASSLGTSGGVIETQYF
cdr3_nt: TGTGCCAGCAGCTTGGGTACTAGCGGGGGAGTTATAGAGACCCAGTACTTC
j_call: TRBJ2-5
clone_size: -
cdr3_length: 17
v_call: TRBV5-5
d_call: TRBD2

cdr3_aa: CASSFLGAKEKLFF
cdr3_nt: TGTGCCAGCAGTTTCCTGGGGGCTAAAGAAAAACTGTTTTTT
j_call: TRBJ1-4
clone_size: -
cdr3_length: 14
v_call: TRBV6-5
d_call: -

cdr3_aa: CASSLGQGGSPLHF
cdr3_nt: TGTGCCAGCAGCTTGGGGCAGGGAGGATCACCCCTCCACTTT
j_call: TRBJ1-6
clone_size: -
cdr3_length: 14
v_call: TRBV7-2
d_call: -

cdr3_aa: CASSVMSGGNGNTIYF
cdr3_nt: TGTGCCAGCAGCGTAATGTCAGGGGGCAATGGAAACACCATATATTTT
j_call: TRBJ1-3
clone_size: -
cdr3_length: 16
v_call: TRBV9
d_call: TRBD1

cdr3_aa: CASSLGALHADTQYF
cdr3_nt: TGTGCCAGCAGCTTAGGGGCTCTCCACGCAGATACGCAGTATTTT
j_call: TRBJ2-3
clone_size: -
cdr3_length: 15
v_call: TRBV7-2
d_call: -

cdr3_aa: CASSSGQGLYNSPLHF
cdr3_nt: TGTGCCAGCAGCTCCGGACAGGGTCTCTATAATTCACCCCTCCACTTT
j_call: TRBJ1-6
clone_size: -
cdr3_length: 16
v_call: TRBV5-8
d_call: TRBD1

cdr3_aa: CASSLGQHNQPQHF
cdr3_nt: TGCGCCAGCAGCTTGGGACAGCACAATCAGCCCCAGCATTTT
j_call: TRBJ1-5
clone_size: -
cdr3_length: 14
v_call: TRBV5-1
d_call: -

cdr3_aa: CASSLRGVSTDTQYF
cdr3_nt: TGTGCCAGCAGCTTACGGGGGGTGAGCACAGATACGCAGTATTTT
j_call: TRBJ2-3
clone_size: -
cdr3_length: 15
v_call: TRBV5-6
d_call: TRBD2

cdr3_aa: CASSPEGQGDLYGYTF
cdr3_nt: TGTGCCAGCTCACCTGAGGGACAGGGGGACCTTTATGGCTACACCTTC
j_call: TRBJ1-2
clone_size: -
cdr3_length: 16
v_call: TRBV18
d_call: TRBD1

cdr3_aa: CASSEATGYTGELFF
cdr3_nt: TGTGCCAGCAGTGAGGCGACAGGGTACACCGGGGAGCTGTTTTTT
j_call: TRBJ2-2
clone_size: -
cdr3_length: 15
v_call: TRBV2
d_call: TRBD1

cdr3_aa: CASSQDLRAEKFF
cdr3_nt: TGCGCCAGCAGCCAAGATCTGCGGGCGGAGAAATTCTTC
j_call: TRBJ2-1
clone_size: -
cdr3_length: 13
v_call: TRBV4-3
d_call: -

cdr3_aa: CASSPWTSTDTQYF
cdr3_nt: TGTGCCAGCAGCCCGTGGACTAGCACAGATACGCAGTATTTT
j_call: TRBJ2-3
clone_size: -
cdr3_length: 14
v_call: TRBV7-8
d_call: -

cdr3_aa: CASSPGARGYTF
cdr3_nt: TGTGCCAGCAGTCCTGGAGCTCGTGGCTACACCTTC
j_call: TRBJ1-2
clone_size: -
cdr3_length: 12
v_call: TRBV12-3/TRBV12-4
d_call: -

cdr3_aa: CASGRQGAGGYTF
cdr3_nt: TGTGCCAGTGGTCGACAGGGGGCCGGTGGCTACACCTTC
j_call: TRBJ1-2
clone_size: -
cdr3_length: 13
v_call: TRBV19
d_call: TRBD1

cdr3_aa: CASSGGTAYNEQFF
cdr3_nt: TGTGCCAGCAGTGGAGGGACAGCTTACAATGAGCAGTTCTTC
j_call: TRBJ2-1
clone_size: -
cdr3_length: 14
v_call: TRBV25-1
d_call: TRBD1

cdr3_aa: CASSLAGAGGSDTQYF
cdr3_nt: TGCGCCAGCAGCTTGGCCGGGGCTGGGGGGTCAGATACGCAGTATTTT
j_call: TRBJ2-3
clone_size: -
cdr3_length: 16
v_call: TRBV5-1
d_call: -

cdr3_aa: CASSLSDGSGTGFF
cdr3_nt: TGTGCCAGCAGTTTATCCGACGGATCCGGGACAGGCTTTTTC
j_call: TRBJ1-2
clone_size: few
cdr3_length: 14
v_call: TRBV28
d_call: TRBD1

cdr3_aa: CASSATGQRNTEAFF
cdr3_nt: TGCGCCAGCAGCGCCACGGGACAGAGGAACACTGAAGCTTTCTTT
j_call: TRBJ1-1
clone_size: once
cdr3_length: 15
v_call: TRBV5-1
d_call: TRBD1

cdr3_aa: CASSLGQGYPGELFF
cdr3_nt: TGTGCCAGCAGTTTGGGACAGGGGTATCCCGGGGAGCTGTTTTTT
j_call: TRBJ2-2
clone_size: -
cdr3_length: 15
v_call: TRBV27
d_call: TRBD1